These 7 T cell receptor beta chains came from one sample sequenced in a study of cytomegalovirus exposure and HLA in healthy donors. Both 60 Vbeta primers and 13 Jbeta primers went into the PCR. The method was immunoSEQ multiplex PCR; TCRdb's version includes in-frame clones alone and lacks a portion of them. The sample comprises around 130,000 clones, roughly 82% of which are singletons, and around 11% rests with the top ten. Material: PBMCs. These TCRs come from a male donor in good health and CMV-seropositive.

The J gene is TRBJ2-5, the V gene TRBV2; 11 bases match TRBD1. The J call is doubtful: the DNA matches TRBJ2-7 better. The germline V gene encodes CDR1 SNHLY and CDR2 FYNNEI. CDR3 size: 13 residues. The chain's CDR3 is CARPGTGGLEQYF. In DNA, the CDR3 is TGTGCCAGACCAGGGACAGGGGGGCTCGAGCAGTACTTC.

V gene TRBV27 combines with J gene TRBJ1-5, with D unresolved. Germline CDR1 MNHEY, CDR2 SMNVEV (reference sequence). V lost 3 bases and J lost 3, with 9 bases in between. There are 14 residues in the CDR3. CDR3 sequence (DNA): TGTGCCAGCAGTTTGCGAGGGATCAATCAGCCCCAGCATTTT. Its translation is CASSLRGINQPQHF.

The chain has TRBV5-1 and TRBJ1-2; TRBD1 agrees at 7 bases. Germline V CDR1 and CDR2: SGHRS, YFSETQ. This CDR3 is 14 amino acids long. The V and J ends lost 5 bases and 6 bases, in that order; junction bases with no gene match: 10. The CDR3 DNA reads as TGCGCCAGCAGTTCAGGGGGGCTTAGTGATGGCTACACCTTC. As protein: CASSSGGLSDGYTF.

As concerns this clone: Relative to the germline gene, one junction end is altered; a read error may explain this. This chain uses TRBV4-2 with TRBJ2-6, with D maybe TRBD1 (5 bases). This CDR3 spans 16 amino acids. CDR1 is LGHNA, CDR2 YNFKEQ, per germline. In DNA, the CDR3 is TGTGCCAGCAGCCAAGATGGTGGCTCTGGGGCCAACGGCCTGACTTTC. Protein product: CASSQDGGSGANGLTF.

The J gene is TRBJ2-7, the V gene TRBV4-1, with a possible D match to TRBD2 (6 bases). Germline CDR1 and CDR2: MGHRA and YSYEKL. The CDR3 has 15 residues. V lost 4 bases and J 2 bases, leaving 15 bases between the germline ends. CDR3 loop: CASSLGGSNAYEQYF. The CDR3 coding sequence is TGCGCCAGCAGCCTTGGGGGGTCCAACGCCTACGAGCAGTACTTC.

A few counts support this clone. The J gene is TRBJ1-1, the V gene TRBV28; D not resolved. CDR3 length equals 15 residues. V lost 6 bases, J lost 4 bases, and 18 bases lay in between. Germline V lookup: CDR1 MDHEN, CDR2 SYDVKM. CDR3: CASSLPTLGSTEAFF. The CDR3 DNA sequence: TGTGCCAGCAGCCTCCCTACTTTGGGGAGCACTGAAGCTTTCTTT.

The gene calls are TRBV6-5 and TRBJ1-1; maybe TRBD1 (5 bases). Per the germline V gene, CDR1 is MNHEY and CDR2 is SVGAGI. V lost 2 bases to trimming and J lost 2 bases, with 9 bases between them. This CDR3 region has 14 residues. The CDR3 nucleotides are TGTGCCAGCAGTTACAGACAGCGAAACACTGAAGCTTTCTTT. This sequence encodes CASSYRQRNTEAFF.